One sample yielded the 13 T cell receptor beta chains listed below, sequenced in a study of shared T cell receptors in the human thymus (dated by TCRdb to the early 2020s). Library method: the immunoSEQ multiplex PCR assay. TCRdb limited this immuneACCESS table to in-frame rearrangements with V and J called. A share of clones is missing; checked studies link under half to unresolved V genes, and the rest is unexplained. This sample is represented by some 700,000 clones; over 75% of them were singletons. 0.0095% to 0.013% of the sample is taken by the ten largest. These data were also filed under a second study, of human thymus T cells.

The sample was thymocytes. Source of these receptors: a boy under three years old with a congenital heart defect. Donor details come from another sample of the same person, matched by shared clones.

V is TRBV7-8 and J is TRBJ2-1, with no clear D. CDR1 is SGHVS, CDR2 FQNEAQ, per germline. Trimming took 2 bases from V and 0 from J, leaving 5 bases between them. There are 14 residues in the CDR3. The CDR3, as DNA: TGTGCCAGCAGCTTACTAAGCTCCTACAATGAGCAGTTCTTC. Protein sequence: CASSLLSSYNEQFF.

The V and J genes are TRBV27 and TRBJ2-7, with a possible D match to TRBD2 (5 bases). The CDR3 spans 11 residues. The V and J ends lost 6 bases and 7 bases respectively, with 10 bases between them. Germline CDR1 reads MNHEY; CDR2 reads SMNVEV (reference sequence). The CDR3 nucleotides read TGTGCCAGCAGCGGGGTTGAGGAGCAGTACTTC. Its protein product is CASSGVEEQYF.

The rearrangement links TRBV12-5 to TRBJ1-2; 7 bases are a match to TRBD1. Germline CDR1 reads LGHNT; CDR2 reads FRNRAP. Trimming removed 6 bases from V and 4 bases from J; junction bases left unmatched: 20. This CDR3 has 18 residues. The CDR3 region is CASGTTPSVGGGGYGYTF. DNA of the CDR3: TGTGCTAGTGGAACGACCCCTTCGGTTGGAGGGGGCGGCTATGGCTACACCTTC.

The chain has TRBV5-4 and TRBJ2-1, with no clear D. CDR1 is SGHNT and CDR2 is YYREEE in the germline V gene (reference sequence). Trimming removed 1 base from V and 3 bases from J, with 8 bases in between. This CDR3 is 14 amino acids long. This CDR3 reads CASSLTVNYNEQFF. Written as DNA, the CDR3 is TGTGCCAGCAGCTTGACAGTGAACTACAATGAGCAGTTCTTC.

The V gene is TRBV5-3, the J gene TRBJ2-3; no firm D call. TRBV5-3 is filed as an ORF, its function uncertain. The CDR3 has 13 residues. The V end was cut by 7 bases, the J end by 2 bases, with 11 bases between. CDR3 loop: CARLGWSTDTQYF. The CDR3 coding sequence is TGTGCCAGACTGGGCTGGTCCACAGATACGCAGTATTTT.

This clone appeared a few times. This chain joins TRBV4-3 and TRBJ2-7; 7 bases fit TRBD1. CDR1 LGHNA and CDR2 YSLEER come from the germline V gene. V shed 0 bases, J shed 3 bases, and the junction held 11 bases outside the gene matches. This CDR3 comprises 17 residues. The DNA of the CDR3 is TGCGCCAGCAGCCAAGATGAGCAGGACAGGTATATCTACGAGCAGTACTTC. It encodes CASSQDEQDRYIYEQYF.

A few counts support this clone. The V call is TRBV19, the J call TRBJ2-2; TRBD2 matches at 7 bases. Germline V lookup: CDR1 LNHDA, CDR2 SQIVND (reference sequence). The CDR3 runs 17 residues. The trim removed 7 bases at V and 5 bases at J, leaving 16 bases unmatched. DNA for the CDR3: TGTGCCAGTAACCCTCGCGGGCTAGCGGTTGGGACCGGGGAGCTGTTTTTT. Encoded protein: CASNPRGLAVGTGELFF.

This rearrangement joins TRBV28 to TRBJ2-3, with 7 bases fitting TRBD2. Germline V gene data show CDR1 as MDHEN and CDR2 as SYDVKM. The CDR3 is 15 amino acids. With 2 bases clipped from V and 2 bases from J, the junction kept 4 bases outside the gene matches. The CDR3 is CASSLIREDTDTQYF. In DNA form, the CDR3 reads TGTGCCAGCAGTTTAATACGGGAGGACACAGATACGCAGTATTTT.

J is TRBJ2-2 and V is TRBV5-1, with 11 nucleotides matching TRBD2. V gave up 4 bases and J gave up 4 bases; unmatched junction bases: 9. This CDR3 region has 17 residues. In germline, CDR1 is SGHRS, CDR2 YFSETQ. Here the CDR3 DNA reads TGCGCCAGCAGCCCCGGTAGCGGGAGGGCAATCACCGGGGAGCTGTTTTTT. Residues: CASSPGSGRAITGELFF.

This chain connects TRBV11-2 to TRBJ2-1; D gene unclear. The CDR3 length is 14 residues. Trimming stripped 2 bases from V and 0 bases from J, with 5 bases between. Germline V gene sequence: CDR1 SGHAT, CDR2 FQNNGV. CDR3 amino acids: CASSLRGSYNEQFF. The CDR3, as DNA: TGTGCCAGCAGCTTAAGAGGCTCCTACAATGAGCAGTTCTTC.

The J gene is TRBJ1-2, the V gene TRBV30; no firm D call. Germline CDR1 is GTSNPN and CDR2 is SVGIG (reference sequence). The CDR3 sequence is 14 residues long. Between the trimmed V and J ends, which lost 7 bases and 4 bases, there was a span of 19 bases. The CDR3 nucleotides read TGTGCCTCAGGTCCCGTTCCGAGGGCCTATGGCTACACCTTC. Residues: CASGPVPRAYGYTF.

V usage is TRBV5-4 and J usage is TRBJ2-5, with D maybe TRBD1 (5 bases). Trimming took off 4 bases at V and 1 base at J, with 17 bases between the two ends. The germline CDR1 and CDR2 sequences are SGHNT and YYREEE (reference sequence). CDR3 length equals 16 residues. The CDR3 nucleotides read TGTGCCAGCAGCCCAGGACGGGTAGGGGCCCAAGAGACCCAGTACTTC. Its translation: CASSPGRVGAQETQYF.

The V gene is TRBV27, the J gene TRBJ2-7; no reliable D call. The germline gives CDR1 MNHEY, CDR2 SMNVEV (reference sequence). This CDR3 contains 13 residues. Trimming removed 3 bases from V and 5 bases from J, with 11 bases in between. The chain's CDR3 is CASSLRKAHEQYF. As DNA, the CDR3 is TGTGCCAGCAGTTTGAGGAAGGCCCACGAGCAGTACTTC.